Listed below are T cell receptor beta chains from one sample, sequenced in a study of blood T cells in healthy people across ages. TCRdb independently ran MiXCR on the 5' RACE reads; one entry per CDR3 protein. The table lists over 1,500,000 distinct CDR3 sequences, around 48% of them singletons. Sequencing was performed on blood. Receptors originate from a woman in her 40s in good health. CDR3s leave out the opening cysteine and the closing phenylalanine or tryptophan. D genes are given only for firm matches.

d_call j_call v_call cdr3_aa
. TRBJ1-5 TRBV12-3/TRBV12-4 ASSFGGHSNQPQH
. . TRBV4-1 ANSQDKGLNNYEQY
TRBD2 TRBJ2-1 TRBV13 ASGPTGTSGGESSYNEQF
. TRBJ2-4 TRBV6-1 ASSIAGTVMSGAKNIQY
. TRBJ2-3 TRBV20-1 SARGHLTDTQY
. TRBJ2-1 TRBV18 ASSPLMAGQGGYNEQF
TRBD1 TRBJ1-4 TRBV12-3/TRBV12-4 ASSLNDRVEKLF
TRBD2 TRBJ2-3 TRBV28 ASSFLRGGPSTDTQY
TRBD1 TRBJ2-1 TRBV6-2/TRBV6-3 ASSYQRDRVRNEQF
. TRBJ2-1 TRBV24-1 ATTDGRGSSYNEQF
. TRBJ2-3 TRBV6-1 ASSEGGSRDTQY
TRBD1 TRBJ2-6 TRBV24-1 ATSDPSGTGGSGANVLT
. TRBJ1-6 TRBV6-5 ASSPGGGLSNSPLH
TRBD2 TRBJ2-3 TRBV12-3/TRBV12-4 ASSRRLAGAADTQY
TRBD1 TRBJ2-4 TRBV28 ASSLPSGGLEDKNIQY
TRBD2 TRBJ2-1 TRBV5-1 ASSSGPSGADNEQF
. TRBJ2-3 TRBV6-2/TRBV6-3 ASAINRVADTQY
. TRBJ2-3 TRBV10-1 ASSDFSWGDTDTQY
. TRBJ2-4 TRBV2 ASSAPVTGPREQY
. TRBJ2-1 TRBV19 ASSTYHREMNEQF
TRBD1 TRBJ1-1 TRBV6-1 ASTRGQDGTEAF
TRBD1 TRBJ2-3 TRBV28 ASNAGQDGNTQY
. TRBJ2-3 TRBV10-3 ANRGSTDTQY
. TRBJ2-1 TRBV6-5 ASSYSQGSYNEQF
. . TRBV6-2/TRBV6-3 ASSQRLIDEQY
. TRBJ2-3 TRBV11-2 ASSLRIRSPTQDLTDTQY
. TRBJ1-1 TRBV6-1 ASSDRGSNTEAF
TRBD2 TRBJ2-3 TRBV12-3/TRBV12-4 ASNPLAGGSTDTQY
TRBD2 TRBJ2-3 TRBV20-1 SAKAGTSTDTQY
. TRBJ2-1 TRBV9 ASSVVPGVNEQF
. TRBJ2-7 TRBV19 ASSITGHPYEQY
. TRBJ2-5 TRBV11-1 ASSLGREGGETQY
TRBD1 TRBJ2-3 TRBV4-2 ASSQGRGQGTDTQY
TRBD2 TRBJ2-3 TRBV3-1 ASSPGGGLRYLADTQY
. TRBJ1-2 TRBV10-3 AIWEGGYT
. TRBJ2-1 TRBV6-2/TRBV6-3 ASRKLDEQF
. TRBJ2-7 TRBV7-2 ASSSFAHEQY
. TRBJ1-2 TRBV4-3 ASSQDDGDNYGYT
TRBD2 TRBJ2-1 TRBV7-3 ASSLGGGGSGNEQF
TRBD1 TRBJ2-7 TRBV2 ASSFRDRGLSYEQY
TRBD1 TRBJ2-5 TRBV7-2 ASTWTGSDGQY
TRBD2 TRBJ2-1 TRBV12-3/TRBV12-4 ASSFGGGGEQF